A single sample is the source of the 21 T cell receptor beta chains below, sequenced in a study of beta chain features in type 1 diabetes. Every bit of the isolated RNA underwent reverse transcription, so sequencing read expressed TCRB transcripts. TCRdb's copy holds only in-frame clones and misses some; the assay was immunoSEQ multiplex PCR. The sample has about 400,000 clones, roughly 12% seen once; the top ten hold more than 0.015%. The material sequenced was naive CD4+ T cells from blood. The receptor source for this set is a man aged 18 to 30 in good health.

This sequence joins TRBV7-2 and TRBJ2-7; D is perhaps TRBD1 (6 bases). In germline, CDR1 is SGHTA, CDR2 FQGNSA. V was clipped by 3 bases and J by 1 base, with 13 bases between them. CDR3 size: 15 residues. In nucleotides, the CDR3 is TGTGCCAGCAGCTTTCTGACAGGTGAATCCTACGAGCAGTACTTC. Its translation is CASSFLTGESYEQYF.

The table lists this clone with a few counts. This rearrangement joins TRBV6-5 to TRBJ1-5; TRBD1 matches 8 bases. In germline, CDR1 is MNHEY, CDR2 SVGAGI. The ends lost 0 bases at V and 2 bases at J; junction bases unmatched: 0. The CDR3 is 15 residues long. CDR3: CASSYSTGGNQPQHF. The CDR3 nucleotides are TGTGCCAGCAGTTACTCGACAGGGGGCAATCAGCCCCAGCATTTT.

The J gene is TRBJ2-1, the V gene TRBV4-1, with 10 bases that match TRBD2. Germline loops: CDR1 MGHRA, CDR2 YSYEKL. Losses at the gene ends were 2 bases for V and 7 bases for J; bases not matched to a gene: 11. The CDR3 runs 17 residues. This CDR3 reads CASSQRSGGIPKNEQFF. The CDR3 DNA sequence: TGCGCCAGCAGCCAACGTAGCGGGGGGATTCCTAAGAATGAGCAGTTCTTC.

This clone has more than one count but fewer than ten. This chain links TRBV6-5 with TRBJ2-7; 8 nucleotides line up with TRBD1. J gave up 6 bases and V 5 bases, and 6 bases lay outside the gene matches. This CDR3 has 13 residues. CDR1 is MNHEY and CDR2 is SVGAGI in the germline V gene. The CDR3 DNA follows: TGTGCCAGCAGTCGGACAGGGCTCTCCGAGCAGTACTTC. This gives the protein CASSRTGLSEQYF.

This clone was observed a few times. The V and J genes are TRBV18 and TRBJ1-1; D call uncertain. CDR1 is KGHSH and CDR2 is LQKENI in the germline V gene. The CDR3 length is 13 residues. V lost 2 bases to trimming and J lost 0 bases, with 4 bases between them. CDR3 amino acids: CASSPIMNTEAFF. The DNA for the CDR3 is TGTGCCAGCTCACCAATTATGAACACTGAAGCTTTCTTT.

This clone was observed a few times. The chain employs TRBV18 and TRBJ1-1; perhaps TRBD1 as D (6 bases). V was cut by 3 bases and J by 1 base, with 12 bases left in between. The CDR3 totals 15 residues. Germline values: CDR1 KGHSH, CDR2 LQKENI. This chain's CDR3 is CASSPQGTGNTEAFF. DNA for the CDR3: TGTGCCAGCTCACCTCAGGGGACGGGGAACACTGAAGCTTTCTTT.

The rearrangement links TRBV5-1 to TRBJ2-1; 7 bases are a match to TRBD2. The V gene end was trimmed by 3 bases and the J gene end by 3 bases; junction bases not matched to a gene: 3. The CDR3 runs to 14 residues. Germline-derived CDR1 and CDR2 are SGHRS and YFSETQ. The CDR3 region has the DNA TGCGCCAGCAGCTCTAGCGGCCGCTACAATGAGCAGTTCTTC. Translating gives CASSSSGRYNEQFF.

About this clone: An end of the junction does not agree with germline; a read error may underlie this. The chain carries TRBV7-7 and TRBJ2-2; possible D gene TRBD1, 6 bases. This CDR3 has 16 amino acids. Per germline, CDR1 SSHAT and CDR2 FNYEAQ (reference sequence). This CDR3 is CASSRTGTSPPGELFF. CDR3 in DNA: TGTGCTAGCAGCCGCACCGGGACAAGCCCGCCCGGGGAGCTGTTTTTT.

The chain combines TRBV28 with TRBJ2-7, with a weak D call TRBD1 (5 bases). Germline V gene sequence: CDR1 MDHEN, CDR2 SYDVKM. This CDR3 has 13 amino acids. With 5 bases removed from V and 3 bases from J, the gap between germline ends came to 11 bases. CDR3 DNA: TGTGCCAGCAGTGCCGGACACCGCTACGAGCAGTACTTC. Protein product: CASSAGHRYEQYF.

CDR3 coding DNA: TGCGCCAGCGGAAGCGGGAGGCCAGATACGCAGTATTTT. Encoded protein: CASGSGRPDTQYF. The chain carries TRBV5-1 and TRBJ2-3; 9 positions match TRBD2. The CDR3 runs 13 residues. With V trimmed by 7 bases and J by 4 bases, 4 bases remained unmatched. Germline-derived CDR1 and CDR2 are SGHRS and YFSETQ.

This clone has a handful of counts. This chain joins TRBV11-2 and TRBJ1-2; 7 positions match TRBD1. The CDR3 loop spans 14 amino acids. Trimming removed 4 bases from V and 2 bases from J; junction bases left unmatched: 4. The germline gives CDR1 SGHAT, CDR2 FQNNGV. DNA for the CDR3: TGTGCCAGCAGCTCCAGGGGGTGGAACTATGGCTACACCTTC. Residues: CASSSRGWNYGYTF.

V is TRBV20-1 and J is TRBJ2-7, with a tentative D call TRBD2 (5 bases). Between the trimmed V and J ends, which lost 5 bases and 3 bases, there was a span of 8 bases. Per germline, CDR1 DFQATT and CDR2 SNEGSKA (reference sequence). CDR3 length: 11 residues. DNA for the CDR3: TGCAGTGCTCCCGGGGTCTACGAGCAGTACTTC. Translation: CSAPGVYEQYF.

As to this clone: This same CDR3 is encoded by further DNA sequences in the sample. This sequence joins TRBV7-3 and TRBJ2-3; 12 nucleotides line up with TRBD2. The CDR3 consists of 16 residues. Germline V lookup: CDR1 SGHTA, CDR2 FQGTGA. V lost 5 bases, J lost 1 base, and 4 bases stayed unmatched. CDR3 DNA: TGTGCCAGCAGCCAACGACTAGCGGGGGGCACAGATACGCAGTATTTT. It codes for CASSQRLAGGTDTQYF.

The chain recombines TRBV2 with TRBJ1-4; 7 bases line up with TRBD1. Trimming removed 6 bases from V and 6 bases from J; junction bases left unmatched: 10. The CDR3 spans 15 residues. CDR1 and CDR2 (germline): SNHLY, FYNNEI. The CDR3 sequence: CASSEPDRLYEKLFF. DNA for the CDR3: TGTGCCAGCAGCGAACCGGACAGGCTCTATGAAAAACTGTTTTTT.

The chain employs TRBV7-9 and TRBJ2-5, with a possible D match to TRBD2 (6 bases). Trimming took 5 bases from V and 2 from J, leaving 12 bases between them. Germline V gene lookup returns CDR1 SEHNR and CDR2 FQNEAQ (reference sequence). The CDR3 is 14 amino acids. This CDR3 is CASSRRGGQETQYF. The CDR3 DNA follows: TGTGCCAGCAGCCGGCGGGGTGGGCAAGAGACCCAGTACTTC. The full variable domain, rest sourced from reference TRBV7-9 and TRBJ2-5, is DTGVSQNPRHKITKRGQNVTFRCDPISEHNRLYWYRQTLGQGPEFLTYFQNEAQLEKSRLLSDRFSAERPKGSFSTLEIQRTEQGDSAMYLCASSRRGGQETQYFGPGTRLLVL.

This chain links TRBV30 with TRBJ2-7, with 8 bases identical to TRBD1. CDR1 and CDR2 (germline): GTSNPN, SVGIG (reference sequence). This CDR3 spans 16 amino acids. J was trimmed by 3 bases and V by 3 bases; bases with no gene match: 13. The CDR3 protein is CAWSRFAQGANYEQYF. The CDR3 DNA reads as TGTGCCTGGAGCCGTTTTGCGCAGGGGGCTAACTACGAGCAGTACTTC.

J is TRBJ2-7 and V is TRBV21-1; TRBD1, the table's D call, was not compared with the DNA. TRBV21-1 is marked as a pseudogene. The CDR3 length is 13 residues. CDR3 DNA: TGTGCCAGCAGCAAGGCACGATCCTACGAGCAGTACTTC. This encodes CASSKARSYEQYF.

This clone was picked up a small number of times. J is TRBJ1-2 and V is TRBV25-1, with D uncertain. Germline CDR1 and CDR2: MGHDK and SYGVNS. V lost 1 base and J 2 bases, leaving 14 bases between the germline ends. This CDR3 region has 16 residues. The CDR3 here is CASSEFGVGGNYGYTF. The CDR3 nucleotides read TGTGCCAGCAGTGAATTTGGGGTTGGAGGCAACTATGGCTACACCTTC.

V gene TRBV5-5 combines with J gene TRBJ1-5; D remains unclear. The germline V gene encodes CDR1 SGHKS and CDR2 YYEKEE (reference sequence). This CDR3 contains 16 residues. V was trimmed by 1 base and J by 0 bases, leaving 11 bases between them. In DNA form, the CDR3 reads TGTGCCAGCAGCTTGTTAACAGTTTATAGCAATCAGCCCCAGCATTTT. Translating it yields CASSLLTVYSNQPQHF. Drawing the rest from reference TRBV5-5 and TRBJ1-5, the complete variable domain is DAGVTQSPTHLIKTRGQQVTLRCSPISGHKSVSWYQQVLGQGPQFIFQYYEKEERGRGNFPDRFSARQFPNYSSELNVNALLLGDSALYLCASSLLTVYSNQPQHFGDGTRLSIL.

This clone was recorded at least ten times. The gene calls are TRBV29-1 and TRBJ2-6; D unresolved. V was clipped by 6 bases and J by 0 bases, with 9 bases between them. Germline V CDR1 and CDR2: SQVTM, ANQGSEA. CDR3 length: 14 residues. The CDR3, as DNA: TGCAGCGTCACCAGGTTCTCTGGGGCCAACGTCCTGACTTTC. Protein sequence: CSVTRFSGANVLTF. The variable domain in full, with the rest retrieved from reference TRBV29-1 and TRBJ2-6, is SAVISQKPSRDICQRGTSLTIQCQVDSQVTMMFWYRQQPGQSLTLIATANQGSEATYESGFVIDKFPISRPNLTFSTLTVSNMSPEDSSIYLCSVTRFSGANVLTFGAGSRLTVL.

The chain is built from TRBV6-5 and TRBJ2-5, with 7 bases fitting TRBD1. Per germline, CDR1 MNHEY and CDR2 SVGAGI. Unmatched junction bases numbered 3, after V lost 2 bases and J lost 6 bases. This CDR3 is built from 13 residues. The CDR3 reads CASSYDRVQTQYF. DNA for the CDR3: TGTGCCAGCAGTTACGACAGGGTTCAGACCCAGTACTTC.